Detailed here is one TCR beta chain. What it binds is unknown. This sample was included in a study of T cell responses to AZD1222 COVID-19 vaccine. General study findings and limits: Baseline testing showed seropositivity in only a handful of AZD1222 recipients.

Germline V gives CDR1 SQVTM, CDR2 ANQGSEA. The CDR3 is made up of 12 amino acids. V shed 5 bases and J shed 2 bases, with 9 bases lying between them. Data came from immunoSEQ multiplex PCR; TCRdb stores just in-frame clones and leaves some out. The sample lists around 190,000 clones; 90% to 95% were seen once. The chain has TRBV29-1 and TRBJ1-2; D gene uncertain. The sample here was peripheral blood, taken 28 days after the second AZD1222 dose. The TCR was taken from an adult who received the AZD1222 COVID-19 vaccine. In DNA, the CDR3 is TGCAGCGTTACTAGGACCAACTATGGCTACACCTTC. It encodes CSVTRTNYGYTF.